The rows below give T cell receptor beta chains drawn from one sample of a study of cytotoxic CD8 clonotypes in ibrutinib-treated CLL. Measured with immunoSEQ multiplex PCR; TCRdb has only the in-frame clones, and not every one. Altogether some 200,000 clones are present, over 65% being singletons, with the ten largest covering approximately 6%. The specimen comprised PBMCs, sampled after 12 months of ibrutinib treatment. The receptors were gathered from a human donor with chronic lymphocytic leukemia. Each CDR3 is given with its conserved first and last residue. The order of the fields is clone size, J gene, D gene, V gene, CDR3 protein, CDR3 DNA. A D gene is named only where the DNA matches it firmly. For some rows the clone size is stated as once, few or many, or as a class when expanded; others skip it.

size: .; J: TRBJ2-1; D: TRBD2; V: TRBV30; CDR3: CAWSALTSGGALTFF; DNA: TGTGCCTGGAGTGCACTGACTAGCGGGGGGGCCCTCACGTTCTTC
size: .; J: TRBJ2-6; D: TRBD1; V: TRBV25-1; CDR3: CASSGWTGSPSGANVLTF; DNA: TGTGCCAGCAGTGGTTGGACAGGGTCGCCCTCTGGGGCCAACGTCCTGACTTTC
size: .; J: TRBJ1-2; D: TRBD1; V: TRBV5-1; CDR3: CATKLTGSGYGYTF; DNA: TGCGCCACGAAATTGACAGGGAGTGGTTATGGCTACACCTTC
size: once; J: TRBJ2-4; D: .; V: TRBV19; CDR3: CATQGGENIQYF; DNA: TGTGCCACTCAGGGGGGTGAAAACATTCAGTACTTC
size: .; J: TRBJ1-2; D: .; V: TRBV6-1; CDR3: CASTPGQMSNYGYTF; DNA: TGTGCCAGCACTCCAGGACAGATGAGTAACTATGGCTACACCTTC
size: .; J: TRBJ2-5; D: TRBD2; V: TRBV7-2; CDR3: CASSSELAGGRETQYF; DNA: TGTGCCAGCAGCTCCGAACTAGCGGGAGGGCGAGAGACCCAGTACTTC
size: .; J: TRBJ2-7; D: TRBD1; V: TRBV30; CDR3: CAWSTRAGTGYEQYF; DNA: TGTGCCTGGAGTACGCGGGCCGGGACAGGATACGAGCAGTACTTC
size: .; J: TRBJ2-7; D: TRBD1; V: TRBV14; CDR3: CASSRGTGGYEQYF; DNA: TGTGCCAGCAGCCGCGGGACAGGGGGTTACGAGCAGTACTTC
size: .; J: TRBJ2-7; D: .; V: TRBV7-2; CDR3: CASSLSPDRGEQYF; DNA: TGTGCCAGCAGCTTATCGCCAGATAGGGGGGAGCAGTACTTC
size: .; J: TRBJ2-3; D: .; V: TRBV12-1; CDR3: CASSFRQARDRPLLGTQYF; DNA: TGTGCCAGCAGCTTTAGGCAGGCGAGGGACAGGCCTTTACTAGGTACGCAGTATTTT
size: few; J: TRBJ2-1; D: .; V: TRBV4-1; CDR3: CASSQLGMYNEQFF; DNA: TGCGCCAGCAGCCAATTGGGAATGTACAATGAGCAGTTCTTC
size: once; J: TRBJ2-7; D: TRBD2; V: TRBV19; CDR3: CASRTSGSSYEQYF; DNA: TGTGCCAGTAGGACTAGCGGGTCGTCCTACGAGCAGTACTTC
size: .; J: TRBJ2-3; D: .; V: TRBV18; CDR3: CASSQWGTELHTQYF; DNA: TGTGCCAGCTCCCAGTGGGGGACGGAGCTCCATACGCAGTATTTT
size: .; J: TRBJ1-6; D: TRBD1; V: TRBV2; CDR3: CASLSGQGSYNSPLHF; DNA: TGTGCCAGCCTGTCGGGACAGGGCTCCTATAATTCACCCCTCCACTTT
size: few; J: TRBJ2-2; D: .; V: TRBV5-1; CDR3: CASSWGPEGGELFF; DNA: TGCGCCAGCAGCTGGGGGCCGGAGGGCGGGGAGCTGTTTTTT
size: .; J: TRBJ2-3; D: TRBD2; V: TRBV30; CDR3: CAWTSGRAQYF; DNA: TGTGCCTGGACTAGCGGGCGGGCGCAGTATTTT
size: once; J: TRBJ2-7; D: TRBD2; V: TRBV9; CDR3: CASSVDPSGRAKQYF; DNA: TGTGCCAGCAGCGTAGACCCTAGCGGGAGGGCCAAGCAGTACTTC
size: once; J: TRBJ2-3; D: .; V: TRBV13; CDR3: CASSLVRQDTQYF; DNA: TGTGCCAGCAGCTTAGTGAGACAAGATACGCAGTATTTT
size: .; J: TRBJ2-3; D: .; V: TRBV30; CDR3: CAWSVQGLSTDTQYF; DNA: TGTGCCTGGAGTGTACAAGGCCTCAGCACAGATACGCAGTATTTT
size: .; J: TRBJ1-6; D: .; V: TRBV5-1; CDR3: CASSLESGEGAPLHF; DNA: TGCGCCAGCAGCTTGGAAAGCGGGGAAGGGGCACCCCTCCACTTT
size: .; J: TRBJ1-5; D: .; V: TRBV19; CDR3: CASSRQYSNQPQHF; DNA: TGTGCCAGTAGTCGACAGTATAGCAATCAGCCCCAGCATTTT
size: few; J: TRBJ1-5; D: .; V: TRBV6-5; CDR3: CASSRRGNSNQPQHF; DNA: TGTGCCAGCAGTAGACGGGGGAACAGCAATCAGCCCCAGCATTTT
size: .; J: TRBJ1-2; D: .; V: TRBV25-1; CDR3: CASSAGIYGYTF; DNA: TGTGCCAGCAGCGCAGGGATTTATGGCTACACCTTC
size: .; J: TRBJ1-2; D: .; V: TRBV2; CDR3: CASSGWDGYTF; DNA: TGTGCCAGCAGCGGCTGGGATGGCTACACCTTC
size: .; J: TRBJ1-5; D: TRBD1; V: TRBV5-6; CDR3: CASTLGQAPNQPQHF; DNA: TGTGCCAGCACCCTGGGACAGGCGCCTAATCAGCCCCAGCATTTT